This T cell receptor beta chain is from a study of T cell repertoires in cytomegalovirus infection. Study results and limitations: In two of eight donors, the top clonotype was HLA-C-restricted CMV-specific.

The V end was cut by 0 bases, the J end by 0 bases, with 6 bases between. This CDR3 spans 15 amino acids. The germline V gene has CDR1 LGHNA and CDR2 YSLEER. In the case of this clonotype: Its target is unknown.

Each CDR3 protein is one row after TCRdb ran MiXCR on the reads. The sample has about 680,000 distinct CDR3 sequences, approximately 24% seen once. This chain links TRBV4-3 with TRBJ1-5; D ambiguous. The specimen was CD8+ T cells from PBMCs. The clonotype was recovered from a human donor in good health (CMV status not recorded). Some clones in this sample may be carry-over from other donors' samples. CDR3 protein: CASSQEDRSNQPQHF. The DNA for the CDR3 is TGCGCCAGCAGCCAAGAAGATCGTAGCAATCAGCCCCAGCATTTT.